This T cell receptor beta chain was obtained from a study of blood T cell repertoires in COVID-19. V dropped 4 bases and J dropped 14; count of bases not matched to a gene: 6. CDR1 and CDR2 (germline): KGHDR, SFDVKD. This CDR3 comprises 12 residues. This table comes from immunoSEQ multiplex PCR, and its TCRdb copy is limited to in-frame clones, with some not included. The sample has around 320,000 clones, around 90% seen once. This rearrangement joins TRBV24-1 to TRBJ1-4, with 7 positions matching TRBD1. The receptor was isolated from a woman younger than 35 with acute COVID-19. Sequencing was carried out using PBMCs or T cells enriched from blood (not recorded which). CDR3 protein: CATSDFGQDLFF. In DNA form, the CDR3 reads TGTGCCACCAGTGACTTCGGACAGGACCTGTTTTTT.